This T cell receptor (beta chain) emerged from a study of Ad26.COV2.S vaccination and SARS-CoV-2 variants. Study conclusions and caveats: Researchers reported similar non-spike TCR breadth in vaccine and placebo recipients.

The germline V gene encodes CDR1 SGHRS and CDR2 YFSETQ. The CDR3 is made up of 13 amino acids. V shed 0 bases and J shed 5 bases, with 8 bases lying between them. Specified treatment: around 19 received Ad26.COV2.S at low or high dose, single or two shots; roughly five received placebo; per-sample allocation not given. Day 63 after the first vaccine or placebo injection was the time point for sampling. Concerning this clone: Its antigen remains unidentified.

TCRdb keeps only in-frame clones here, not all; method: immunoSEQ multiplex PCR. The repertoire holds about 430,000 clones, with about nine tenths as singletons. This receptor was obtained from a person between 18 and 65 years old who received the Ad26.COV2.S COVID-19 vaccine or a placebo. V usage is TRBV5-1 and J usage is TRBJ2-5; D is uncertain. The input for sequencing was peripheral blood, taken in a trial of Ad26.COV2.S vaccine versus placebo. CDR3 in DNA: TGCGCCAGCAGCTTGGGGCGAGAGGAGACCCAGTACTTC. It encodes CASSLGREETQYF. Full variable domain (missing parts from reference TRBV5-1 and TRBJ2-5): KAGVTQTPRYLIKTRGQQVTLSCSPISGHRSVSWYQQTPGQGLQFLFEYFSETQRNKGNFPGRFSGRQFSNSRSEMNVSTLELGDSALYLCASSLGREETQYFGPGTRLLVL.